The TCR beta chain under discussion was sequenced for a study of T cell responses to AZD1222 COVID-19 vaccine. Findings and limits, study-wide: Only a handful of AZD1222 recipients, several in all, had baseline seropositivity.

The repertoire was sequenced with immunoSEQ multiplex PCR; TCRdb's copy has only in-frame clones and lacks some. The repertoire consists of about 120,000 clones, with 85% to 90% occurring once and the leading ten covering approximately 7.5%. On this clone itself: Its antigen remains unidentified.

The CDR3 runs to 15 residues. The V gene's germline CDR1 is SGHRS and CDR2 YFSETQ. V was pared by 0 bases and J by 1 base, with 10 bases between. The sample here was peripheral blood, taken on day 0 of AZD1222 vaccination. This chain connects TRBV5-1 to TRBJ1-1; the D gene is possibly TRBD1 (5 bases). The clonotype originates from an adult in good health. This CDR3 is CASSLEGRGNTEAFF. The CDR3 DNA reads as TGCGCCAGCAGCTTGGAGGGGCGGGGGAACACTGAAGCTTTCTTT.